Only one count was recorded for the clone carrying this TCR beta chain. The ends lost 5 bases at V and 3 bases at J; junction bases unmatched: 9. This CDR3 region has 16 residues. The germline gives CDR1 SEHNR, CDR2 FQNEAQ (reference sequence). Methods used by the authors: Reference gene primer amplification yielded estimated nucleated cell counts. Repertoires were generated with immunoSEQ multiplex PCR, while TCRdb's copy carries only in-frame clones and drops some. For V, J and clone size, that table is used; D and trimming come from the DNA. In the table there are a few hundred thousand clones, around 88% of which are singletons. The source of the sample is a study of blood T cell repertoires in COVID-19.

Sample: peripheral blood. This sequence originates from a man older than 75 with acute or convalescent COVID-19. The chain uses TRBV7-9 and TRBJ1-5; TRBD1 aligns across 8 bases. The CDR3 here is CASSAGQEIINQPQHF. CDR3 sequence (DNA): TGTGCCAGCAGCGCGGGACAGGAGATTATCAATCAGCCCCAGCATTTT.